The sequence of this TCR beta chain was determined in a study of PD-1 blockade in classical Hodgkin lymphoma. Study results and limitations: Lower baseline TCR diversity marked trial partial responders and progressors. Before treatment, TCR diversity in newly diagnosed patients was reportedly lower than in healthy donors.

CDR3 length: 12 residues. The V and J ends lost 6 bases and 8 bases respectively, with 13 bases between them. CDR1 is LNHDA, CDR2 SQIVND, per germline (reference sequence). Note on this clone: Its antigen is currently unknown.

The time point: cycle 4 day 1 (C4D1), after less than seven weeks of nivolumab. There was relapse after autologous stem cell transplantation in every patient, and there was variation in brentuximab vedotin exposure. Complete response, partial response or progressive disease constituted the best responses recorded. Sequencing used immunoSEQ multiplex PCR; TCRdb keeps in-frame clones, though not all of them. The data hold 50,000 or so clones, with roughly 89% observed a single time. The gene calls are TRBV19 and TRBJ1-1, with D perhaps matching TRBD1 (5 bases). The source of this sequence is a human donor with classical Hodgkin lymphoma. This specimen was peripheral blood mononuclear cells (PBMCs), taken before the fourth cycle of nivolumab. This CDR3 is CASRGVWREAFF. DNA for the CDR3: TGTGCCAGTAGAGGGGTTTGGAGAGAAGCTTTCTTT. Full variable domain (rest looked up from reference TRBV19 and TRBJ1-1): DGGITQSPKYLFRKEGQNVTLSCEQNLNHDAMYWYRQDPGQGLRLIYYSQIVNDFQKGDIAEGYSVSREKKESFPLTVTSAQKNPTAFYLCASRGVWREAFFGQGTRLTVV.